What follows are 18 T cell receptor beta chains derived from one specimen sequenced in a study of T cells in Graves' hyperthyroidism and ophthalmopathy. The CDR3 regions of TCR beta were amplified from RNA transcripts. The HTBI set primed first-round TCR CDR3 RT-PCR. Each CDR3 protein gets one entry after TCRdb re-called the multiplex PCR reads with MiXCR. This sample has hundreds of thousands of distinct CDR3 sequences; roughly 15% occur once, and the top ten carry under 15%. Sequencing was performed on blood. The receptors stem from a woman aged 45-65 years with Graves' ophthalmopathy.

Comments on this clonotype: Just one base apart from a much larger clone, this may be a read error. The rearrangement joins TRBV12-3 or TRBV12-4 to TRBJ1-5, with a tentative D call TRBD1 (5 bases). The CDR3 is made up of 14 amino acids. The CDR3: CANSPRDSNQPQHF. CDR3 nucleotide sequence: TGTGCCAACAGTCCTCGGGACAGCAATCAGCCCCAGCATTTT.

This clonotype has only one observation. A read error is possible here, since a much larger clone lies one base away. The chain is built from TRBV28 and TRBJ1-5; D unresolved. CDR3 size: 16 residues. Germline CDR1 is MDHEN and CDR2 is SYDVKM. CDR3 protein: CTSTPRGRLGNQPQHF. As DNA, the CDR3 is TGTACCAGCACTCCTAGAGGGAGATTAGGCAATCAGCCCCAGCATTTT.

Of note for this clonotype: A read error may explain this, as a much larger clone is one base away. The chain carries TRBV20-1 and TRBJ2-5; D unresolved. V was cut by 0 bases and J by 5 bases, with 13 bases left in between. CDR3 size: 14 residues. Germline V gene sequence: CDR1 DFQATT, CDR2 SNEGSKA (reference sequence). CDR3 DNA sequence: TGCAGTGCTAGAGACAGACAAGGCATGGAGACCCAGTACTTC. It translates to CSARDRQGMETQYF.

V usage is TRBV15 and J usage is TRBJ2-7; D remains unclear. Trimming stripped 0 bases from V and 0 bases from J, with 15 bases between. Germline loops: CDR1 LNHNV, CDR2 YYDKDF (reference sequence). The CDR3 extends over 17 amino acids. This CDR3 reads CATSRDKRWISSYEQYF. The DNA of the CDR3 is TGTGCCACCAGCAGAGATAAAAGGTGGATAAGCTCCTACGAGCAGTACTTC.

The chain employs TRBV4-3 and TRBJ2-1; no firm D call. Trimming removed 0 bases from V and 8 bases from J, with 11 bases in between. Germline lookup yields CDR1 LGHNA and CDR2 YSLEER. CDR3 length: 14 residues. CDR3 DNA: TGCGCCAGCAGCCAAGAAAGTCTAGAATATGAGCAGTTCTTC. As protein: CASSQESLEYEQFF.

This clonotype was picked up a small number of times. The CDR3 sequence is CATRNRIAGEGQYF. CDR3 nucleotide sequence: TGTGCCACTAGAAACCGTATAGCGGGAGAGGGCCAGTACTTC. V gene TRBV15 combines with J gene TRBJ2-5, with TRBD2 matching 9 bases. This CDR3 is 14 amino acids long. CDR1 and CDR2 (germline): LNHNV, YYDKDF (reference sequence). With 9 bases clipped from V and 10 bases from J, the junction kept 15 bases outside the gene matches.

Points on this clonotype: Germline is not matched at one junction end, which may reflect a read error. The CDR3, as DNA: TGTGCCAGCAGGGGAGGGACAGGGTGGGATCAGGCCCAGCATTTT. Protein sequence: CASRGGTGWDQAQHF. The genes are TRBV27 and TRBJ1-5, with TRBD1 matching over 9 bases. Germline-derived CDR1 and CDR2 are MNHEY and SMNVEV (reference sequence). The CDR3 extends over 15 amino acids.

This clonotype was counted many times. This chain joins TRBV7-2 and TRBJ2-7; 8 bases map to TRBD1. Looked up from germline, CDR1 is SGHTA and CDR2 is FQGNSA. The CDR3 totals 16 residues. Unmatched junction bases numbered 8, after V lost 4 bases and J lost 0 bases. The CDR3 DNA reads TGTGCCAGCAGCTACGCGGGACAGGCGCGCTCCTACGAGCAGTACTTC. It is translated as CASSYAGQARSYEQYF.

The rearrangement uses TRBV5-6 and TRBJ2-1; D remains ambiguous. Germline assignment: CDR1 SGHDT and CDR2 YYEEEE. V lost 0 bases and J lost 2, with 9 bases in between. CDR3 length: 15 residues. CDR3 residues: CASSLVSAAYNEQFF. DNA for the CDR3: TGTGCCAGCAGCTTGGTCTCCGCGGCCTACAATGAGCAGTTCTTC.

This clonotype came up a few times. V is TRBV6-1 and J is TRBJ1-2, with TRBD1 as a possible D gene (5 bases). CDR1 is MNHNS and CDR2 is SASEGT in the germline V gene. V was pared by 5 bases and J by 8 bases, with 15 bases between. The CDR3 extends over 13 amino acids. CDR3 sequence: CASSNGTPKGYTF. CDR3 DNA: TGTGCCAGCAGTAACGGGACCCCCAAGGGCTACACCTTC.

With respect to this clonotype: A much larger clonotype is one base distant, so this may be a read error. The CDR3 DNA reads as TGTGCCAGCAGCCCCCCTCTTATGGGTGTCGATGAGCAGTTCTTC. Its protein is CASSPPLMGVDEQFF. The chain joins TRBV11-2 to TRBJ2-1, with D uncertain. This CDR3 is built from 15 residues. The germline CDR1 and CDR2 sequences are SGHAT and FQNNGV. V lost 5 bases and J 8 bases, leaving 19 bases between the germline ends.

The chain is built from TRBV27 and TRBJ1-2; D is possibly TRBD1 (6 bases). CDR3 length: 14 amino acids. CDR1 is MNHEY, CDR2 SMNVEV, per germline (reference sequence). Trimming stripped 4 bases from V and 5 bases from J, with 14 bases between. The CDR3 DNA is TGTGCCAGCAGTTCCCACAGGGAGTCTTATGGCTACACCTTC. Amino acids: CASSSHRESYGYTF.

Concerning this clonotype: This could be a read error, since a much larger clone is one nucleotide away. CDR3 sequence reads: CASSQEVVLAKNIQYF. The CDR3 nucleotides are TGCGCCAGCAGCCAAGAGGTTGTACTAGCCAAAAACATTCAGTACTTC. J is TRBJ2-4 and V is TRBV4-3; D unresolved. Germline CDR1 and CDR2: LGHNA and YSLEER. There are 16 residues in the CDR3. V lost 0 bases and J lost 0, with 9 bases in between.

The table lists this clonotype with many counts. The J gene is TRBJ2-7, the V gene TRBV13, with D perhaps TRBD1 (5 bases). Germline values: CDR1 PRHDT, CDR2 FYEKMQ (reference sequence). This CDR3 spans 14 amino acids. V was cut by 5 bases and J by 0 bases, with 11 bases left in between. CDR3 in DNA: TGTGCCAGCAGCACGGACACAATCTCCTACGAGCAGTACTTC. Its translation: CASSTDTISYEQYF. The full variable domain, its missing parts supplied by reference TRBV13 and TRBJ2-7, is AAGVIQSPRHLIKEKRETATLKCYPIPRHDTVYWYQQGPGQDPQFLISFYEKMQSDKGSIPDRFSAQQFSDYHSELNMSSLELGDSALYFCASSTDTISYEQYFGPGTRLTVT.

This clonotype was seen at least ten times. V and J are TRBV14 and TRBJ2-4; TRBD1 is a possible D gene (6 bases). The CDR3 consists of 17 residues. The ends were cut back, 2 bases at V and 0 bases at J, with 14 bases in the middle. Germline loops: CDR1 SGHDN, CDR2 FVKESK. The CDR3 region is CASSQSFGTIAKNIQYF. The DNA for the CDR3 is TGTGCCAGCAGCCAATCGTTTGGGACAATAGCCAAAAACATTCAGTACTTC.

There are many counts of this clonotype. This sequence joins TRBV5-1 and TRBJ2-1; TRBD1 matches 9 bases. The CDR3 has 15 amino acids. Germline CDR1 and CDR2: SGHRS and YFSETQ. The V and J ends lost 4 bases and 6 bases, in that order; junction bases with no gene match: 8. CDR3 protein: CASSQGTGPLNEQFF. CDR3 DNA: TGCGCCAGCAGCCAAGGGACAGGGCCCCTCAATGAGCAGTTCTTC.

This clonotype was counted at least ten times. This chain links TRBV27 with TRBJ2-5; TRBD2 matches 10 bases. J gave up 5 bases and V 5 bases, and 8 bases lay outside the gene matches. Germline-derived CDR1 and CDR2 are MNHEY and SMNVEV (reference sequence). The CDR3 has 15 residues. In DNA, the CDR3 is TGTGCCAGCAGTCATCAGCGGGAGGGCCTGGAGACCCAGTACTTC. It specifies CASSHQREGLETQYF.

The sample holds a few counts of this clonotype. CDR3 residues: CASSPGTRALEQYF. CDR3 bases: TGTGCCAGCAGTCCCGGGACAAGGGCTTTAGAGCAGTACTTC. V usage is TRBV6-1 and J usage is TRBJ2-7; D possibly corresponds to TRBD1 (6 bases). The CDR3 runs to 14 residues. V was shortened by 5 bases and J by 7 bases, with 18 bases between the two germline ends. CDR1 MNHNS and CDR2 SASEGT come from the germline V gene.